This passage covers 15 T cell receptor beta chains from one sample sequenced in a study of blood T cell repertoires in COVID-19. Data came from immunoSEQ multiplex PCR; TCRdb stores just in-frame clones and leaves some out. The table lists around 65,000 clones, 79% of them singletons. Sequencing was done on a sample of peripheral blood. These receptors were obtained from a woman older than 75 with active or convalescent COVID-19.

This clone was recorded a few times. The chain uses TRBV16 and TRBJ1-6; tentative D call: TRBD1 (6 bases). The CDR3 consists of 15 residues. Trimming took off 3 bases at V and 7 bases at J, with 13 bases between the two ends. CDR1 and CDR2 (germline): KGHSY, FQNENV. The CDR3 nucleotides read TGTGCCAGCAGCCACATTTTGGACAGAAATTCACCCCTCCACTTT. The encoded protein is CASSHILDRNSPLHF.

This clone was seen more than once but under ten times. The chain recombines TRBV19 with TRBJ1-4; 8 nucleotides line up with TRBD1. V was clipped by 5 bases and J by 4 bases; unmatched bases: 12. CDR3 size: 17 residues. Germline values: CDR1 LNHDA, CDR2 SQIVND (reference sequence). This CDR3 is CASSPETGAGNNEKLFF. CDR3 bases: TGTGCCAGTAGTCCCGAGACAGGGGCCGGAAATAATGAAAAACTGTTTTTT.

The CDR3 DNA sequence: TGCGCCAGCAGCCTGGGACAGGGGACGTTTCGTGAGCAGTTCTTC. It yields the protein CASSLGQGTFREQFF. The V and J genes are TRBV5-1 and TRBJ2-1; 10 nucleotides match TRBD1. Germline values: CDR1 SGHRS, CDR2 YFSETQ. This CDR3 is built from 15 residues. Trimming cost V 4 bases and J 9 bases; bases outside gene matches: 10.

The chain recombines TRBV6-2 or TRBV6-3 with TRBJ2-3, with TRBD1 identical over 10 bases. V lost 4 bases and J lost 7; bases outside the gene matches: 8. In germline, CDR1 is MNHEY, CDR2 SVGEGT. This CDR3 contains 15 residues. The CDR3 region is CASSSGTGERNTQYF. The CDR3 DNA reads TGTGCCAGCAGTTCCGGGACAGGGGAGCGGAATACGCAGTATTTT.

V is TRBV5-4 and J is TRBJ2-2, with TRBD1 matching over 10 bases. CDR1 is SGHNT, CDR2 YYREEE, per germline (reference sequence). This CDR3 is built from 18 residues. J lost 3 bases, V lost 4 bases, and 12 bases had no gene match. The CDR3 DNA sequence: TGTGCCAGCAGCACACATACCGGGACAGGGGCGGACACCGGGGAGCTGTTTTTT. This gives the protein CASSTHTGTGADTGELFF.

The V gene is TRBV10-3, the J gene TRBJ1-1; TRBD1 aligns across 8 bases. From germline, CDR1 is ENHRY and CDR2 SYGVKD. This CDR3 comprises 14 residues. The ends lost 4 bases at V and 1 base at J; junction bases unmatched: 2. Here the CDR3 reads CAISGGQENTEAFF. The CDR3 region has the DNA TGTGCCATCAGTGGGGGACAGGAGAACACTGAAGCTTTCTTT.

The CDR3 nucleotides read TGTGCCAGCAGTTTCAACAGGGGTGGTCGCTACACCTTC. Translation gives CASSFNRGGRYTF. This sequence joins TRBV12-3 or TRBV12-4 and TRBJ1-2; 7 bases line up with TRBD1. V trimming: 3 bases; J trimming: 9 bases; junction bases outside the gene matches: 7. CDR3 length: 13 amino acids.

CDR3 nucleotide sequence: TGTGCCAGCAGCCCCGGGGGACACAATGAGCAGTTCTTC. It encodes CASSPGGHNEQFF. The rearrangement joins TRBV7-9 to TRBJ2-1, with D possibly TRBD2 on 6 matching bases. Germline lookup yields CDR1 SEHNR and CDR2 FQNEAQ (reference sequence). The CDR3 sequence is 13 residues long. Trimming removed 5 bases at V and 5 bases at J, with 10 bases between.

Only a few counts were recorded for this clone. V is TRBV2 and J is TRBJ2-7, with 8 nucleotides matching TRBD1. Germline assignment: CDR1 SNHLY and CDR2 FYNNEI. Losses at the gene ends were 5 bases for V and 0 bases for J; bases not matched to a gene: 6. The CDR3 runs 15 residues. As DNA, the CDR3 is TGTGCCAGCAGTTTTGGACAGGGTGTCTCCTACGAGCAGTACTTC. Protein: CASSFGQGVSYEQYF.

The genes are TRBV2 and TRBJ2-5; D not certain. V was shortened by 5 bases and J by 5 bases, with 15 bases between the two germline ends. CDR3 length: 14 amino acids. The V gene's germline CDR1 is SNHLY and CDR2 FYNNEI. The chain's CDR3 is CASSWASNRETQYF. In nucleotides, the CDR3 is TGTGCCAGCAGTTGGGCCTCAAACCGGGAGACCCAGTACTTC.

This clone has just one count. This chain links TRBV6-6 with TRBJ2-5; a possible D gene is TRBD2 (6 bases). The ends were cut back, 4 bases at V and 3 bases at J, with 12 bases in the middle. The CDR3 runs 14 residues. Germline-derived CDR1 and CDR2 are MNHNY and SVGAGI (reference sequence). The CDR3 region is CASSSSSVEETQYF. The CDR3 bases are TGTGCCAGCAGTTCTTCTAGCGTGGAAGAGACCCAGTACTTC.

The rearrangement joins TRBV27 to TRBJ1-5; 8 positions match TRBD1. V was clipped by 6 bases and J by 3 bases; unmatched bases: 10. CDR1 and CDR2 (germline): MNHEY, SMNVEV (reference sequence). This CDR3 is 16 amino acids long. In DNA, the CDR3 is TGTGCCAGCAGGTTAAAGGACAGGGACACCAATCAGCCCCAGCATTTT. It yields the protein CASRLKDRDTNQPQHF.

This chain uses TRBV19 with TRBJ1-4; tentatively, D is TRBD1 (5 bases). The V gene's germline CDR1 is LNHDA and CDR2 SQIVND (reference sequence). The CDR3 runs 16 residues. V was trimmed by 5 bases and J by 2 bases, leaving 15 bases between them. The CDR3 coding sequence is TGTGCCAGTAGTCCAGCAAGGGGTGGGACTAATGAAAAACTGTTTTTT. It yields the protein CASSPARGGTNEKLFF.

The J gene is TRBJ1-1, the V gene TRBV18; the match to TRBD1 covers 7 bases. V lost 3 bases, J lost 2 bases, and 12 bases stayed unmatched. Germline values: CDR1 KGHSH, CDR2 LQKENI. The CDR3 is 17 residues long. The CDR3 region is CASSPRSDGTVNTEAFF. The CDR3 bases are TGTGCCAGCTCACCGCGGAGCGACGGGACAGTTAACACTGAAGCTTTCTTT.

CDR3 DNA sequence: TGTGCCAGCAGCCAACCGGGACAGGTTTACACCATATATTTT. Protein product: CASSQPGQVYTIYF. The chain is built from TRBV11-2 and TRBJ1-3; 8 bases match TRBD1. Germline V lookup: CDR1 SGHAT, CDR2 FQNNGV. This CDR3 region has 14 residues. The trim removed 5 bases at V and 8 bases at J, leaving 8 bases unmatched.